The 26 T cell receptor beta chains below come from one sample, sequenced in a study of Ad26.COV2.S vaccination and SARS-CoV-2 variants. The treatment here: roughly 19 received Ad26.COV2.S at low or high dose, single or two shots; several received placebo; per-sample allocation not given. The samples were gathered on day 63 after the first injection of vaccine or placebo. Data came from immunoSEQ multiplex PCR; TCRdb stores just in-frame clones and leaves some out. The table has some 410,000 clones, approximately 90% seen once; the top ten hold around 1.7%. Sequenced material: peripheral blood, taken in a trial of Ad26.COV2.S vaccine versus placebo. The source is a person aged 18-60 years who received the Ad26.COV2.S COVID-19 vaccine or a placebo.

This clone was picked up one time. The gene calls are TRBV28 and TRBJ2-2, with 7 bases fitting TRBD1. V shed 5 bases and J 5 bases; nucleotides not matched to a gene: 17. CDR1 MDHEN and CDR2 SYDVKM come from the germline V gene. The CDR3 runs to 18 residues. For the CDR3, the DNA is TGTGCCAGCAGTCCCCCGAGACAGGGCTTACTTCGGACCGGGGAGCTGTTTTTT. It is translated as CASSPPRQGLLRTGELFF.

This chain joins TRBV29-1 and TRBJ1-3; tentative D call: TRBD1 (5 bases). Germline V gene sequence: CDR1 SQVTM, CDR2 ANQGSEA. Between the trimmed V and J ends, which lost 3 bases and 4 bases, there was a span of 16 bases. This CDR3 contains 15 residues. This CDR3 reads CSVDQQKYRGNTIYF. CDR3 coding DNA: TGCAGCGTTGACCAACAAAAATACAGGGGAAACACCATATATTTT.

The J gene is TRBJ2-3, the V gene TRBV7-2, with 7 bases that match TRBD2. Germline V gives CDR1 SGHTA, CDR2 FQGNSA. V was pared by 1 base and J by 1 base, with 2 bases of the junction left unmatched. This CDR3 is 15 amino acids long. The CDR3, as DNA: TGTGCCAGCAGCTTAGGGGGGGGAGGCACAGATACGCAGTATTTT. It encodes CASSLGGGGTDTQYF.

The rearrangement joins TRBV30 to TRBJ1-2, with D possibly being TRBD1 (6 bases). This CDR3 spans 14 amino acids. CDR1 GTSNPN and CDR2 SVGIG come from the germline V gene (reference sequence). The V end lost 0 bases, the J end lost 2 bases, and 10 bases lay between the germline ends. In nucleotides, the CDR3 is TGTGCCTGGAGTGTTAACAGGGACAACTATGGCTACACCTTC. Amino acids: CAWSVNRDNYGYTF.

This sequence joins TRBV5-6 and TRBJ1-1; tentatively, D is TRBD1 (5 bases). Trimming shortened V by 0 bases and J by 3 bases, and 12 bases separated the two germline ends. Germline V lookup: CDR1 SGHDT, CDR2 YYEEEE. The CDR3 runs 15 residues. CDR3 DNA sequence: TGTGCCAGCAGCTTGGGCCCCAGGGCTGACACTGAAGCTTTCTTT. Translation gives CASSLGPRADTEAFF.

The chain combines TRBV7-9 with TRBJ2-5; D might be TRBD1 or TRBD2, each matching 5 bases. V was trimmed by 1 base and J by 1 base, leaving 10 bases between them. The CDR3 totals 15 residues. Germline CDR1 and CDR2: SEHNR and FQNEAQ (reference sequence). The CDR3 spells CASSLVGGGQETQYF. CDR3 nucleotides: TGTGCCAGCAGCTTAGTGGGTGGGGGCCAAGAGACCCAGTACTTC.

This clone was detected once. J is TRBJ1-3 and V is TRBV5-4, with 7 bases aligning to TRBD1. V shed 1 base and J 3 bases; nucleotides not matched to a gene: 1. This CDR3 spans 14 amino acids. CDR1 SGHNT and CDR2 YYREEE come from the germline V gene (reference sequence). CDR3 DNA: TGTGCCAGCAGCTTGCCAGGGGGTGGAAACACCATATATTTT. Protein sequence: CASSLPGGGNTIYF.

This chain uses TRBV27 with TRBJ1-2; 8 positions match TRBD1. J lost 4 bases, V lost 3 bases, and 7 bases had no gene match. The CDR3 sequence is 15 residues long. The V gene's germline CDR1 is MNHEY and CDR2 SMNVEV (reference sequence). The CDR3 loop is CASSLRGQGAYGYTF. The CDR3 coding sequence is TGTGCCAGCAGTTTGAGGGGTCAGGGGGCCTATGGCTACACCTTC.

The rearrangement uses TRBV3-1 (or the pseudogene TRBV3-2) and TRBJ2-7; 10 bases agree with TRBD1. J gave up 1 base and V 1 base, and 10 bases lay outside the gene matches. The CDR3 loop spans 18 amino acids. The V gene's germline CDR1 is LGHDT and CDR2 YNNKEL (reference sequence). The CDR3 loop reads CASSQGGQGRGLSYEQYF. For the CDR3, the DNA is TGTGCCAGCAGCCAAGGGGGACAGGGGAGGGGATTATCCTACGAGCAGTACTTC.

This clone was counted a single time. This chain uses TRBV28 with TRBJ1-3; 7 positions match TRBD1. Germline CDR1 MDHEN, CDR2 SYDVKM. V shed 8 bases and J 0 bases; nucleotides not matched to a gene: 10. This CDR3 comprises 16 residues. Here the CDR3 DNA reads TGTGCCAGCGCCCGCCCGGGACAGAGCTCTGGAAACACCATATATTTT. This sequence encodes CASARPGQSSGNTIYF.

This chain uses TRBV12-3 or TRBV12-4 with TRBJ2-7; perhaps TRBD1 as D (5 bases). The CDR3 is 13 residues long. Deletions cut 8 bases from V and 3 bases from J, with 14 bases between. CDR3 nucleotides: TGTGCCAGCCGCCCGGACACCAACTACGAGCAGTACTTC. Residues: CASRPDTNYEQYF.

This clone was found once. The CDR3 region is CASSLFHSGGSSYNEQFF. CDR3 bases: TGTGCCAGCAGCTTGTTTCATAGCGGGGGAAGCTCCTACAATGAGCAGTTCTTC. V gene TRBV7-8 combines with J gene TRBJ2-1; TRBD2 matches at 9 bases. Germline V gene sequence: CDR1 SGHVS, CDR2 FQNEAQ. Trimming took 3 bases from V and 0 from J; bases not matched to a gene: 9. The CDR3 extends over 18 amino acids.

The chain recombines TRBV30 with TRBJ2-5, with D unclear. Germline V gene data show CDR1 as GTSNPN and CDR2 as SVGIG (reference sequence). V lost 1 base and J 1 base, leaving 13 bases between the germline ends. This CDR3 contains 15 residues. The CDR3 sequence: CAWSEGSAVQETQYF. Here the CDR3 DNA reads TGTGCCTGGAGTGAAGGGTCGGCAGTCCAAGAGACCCAGTACTTC.

V is TRBV7-8 and J is TRBJ1-2, with D possibly being TRBD1 (5 bases). V lost 2 bases and J 7 bases, leaving 11 bases between the germline ends. The CDR3 spans 13 residues. Germline V gene data show CDR1 as SGHVS and CDR2 as FQNEAQ. CDR3 coding DNA: TGTGCCAGCAGCTTACCAGGCGGGGGTGGCTACACCTTC. Translation gives CASSLPGGGGYTF.

This rearrangement joins TRBV7-8 to TRBJ2-7, with 7 bases fitting TRBD2. V was clipped by 4 bases and J by 3 bases; unmatched bases: 9. This CDR3 contains 15 residues. Germline V lookup: CDR1 SGHVS, CDR2 FQNEAQ. CDR3 region: CASSSEGRGSYEQYF. CDR3 DNA sequence: TGTGCCAGCAGCTCAGAGGGGAGGGGAAGCTACGAGCAGTACTTC.

The CDR3 is CASNALGKQYF. The DNA for the CDR3 is TGTGCCAGCAACGCCTTAGGGAAGCAGTACTTC. This rearrangement joins TRBV12-3 or TRBV12-4 to TRBJ2-7; D unclear. The CDR3 loop spans 11 amino acids. V was trimmed by 7 bases and J by 8 bases, leaving 12 bases between them.

This rearrangement joins TRBV7-2 to TRBJ1-2; D is unclear. V was trimmed by 1 base and J by 2 bases, leaving 14 bases between them. Germline-derived CDR1 and CDR2 are SGHTA and FQGNSA. The CDR3 spans 16 residues. The CDR3, as DNA: TGTGCCAGCAGCTTAGAGGCCCGGACGGCCAACTATGGCTACACCTTC. Translation gives CASSLEARTANYGYTF.

This chain uses TRBV2 with TRBJ2-7, with D unresolved. Germline values: CDR1 SNHLY, CDR2 FYNNEI. Trimming pared 6 bases from V and 5 bases from J, leaving 20 bases between. CDR3 size: 15 residues. As DNA, the CDR3 is TGTGCCAGCAGAAGCAGACTGGGTATTCCCAACGAGCAGTACTTC. Protein product: CASRSRLGIPNEQYF.

The chain has TRBV2 and TRBJ1-2; D may be TRBD1 (6 bases). CDR3 length equals 14 residues. Germline V gene data show CDR1 as SNHLY and CDR2 as FYNNEI. V was trimmed by 5 bases and J by 4 bases, leaving 14 bases between them. CDR3 bases: TGTGCCAGCAGTCAACAGGGTTCGGTCTATGGCTACACCTTC. Amino acid sequence: CASSQQGSVYGYTF. The full variable domain, completed using reference TRBV2 and TRBJ1-2, is EPEVTQTPSHQVTQMGQEVILRCVPISNHLYFYWYRQILGQKVEFLVSFYNNEISEKSEIFDDQFSVERPDGSNFTLKIRSTKLEDSAMYFCASSQQGSVYGYTFGSGTRLTVV.

The V call is TRBV19, the J call TRBJ2-6; 8 bases are a match to TRBD1. V dropped 10 bases and J dropped 0; count of bases not matched to a gene: 14. The CDR3 loop spans 18 amino acids. The germline gives CDR1 LNHDA, CDR2 SQIVND (reference sequence). The CDR3 protein is CATHPRDRTYSGANVLTF. Here the CDR3 DNA reads TGTGCCACCCACCCCCGGGACAGGACTTACTCTGGGGCCAACGTCCTGACTTTC.

The rearrangement links TRBV7-9 to TRBJ2-7, with a weak D call TRBD1 (6 bases). The germline CDR1 and CDR2 sequences are SEHNR and FQNEAQ (reference sequence). Trimming removed 2 bases at V and 3 bases at J, with 14 bases between. The CDR3 contains 15 residues. The CDR3 region has the DNA TGTGCCAGCAGCTTACGGTCAGACAGGAGCTACGAGCAGTACTTC. This sequence encodes CASSLRSDRSYEQYF. The full variable domain, completed using reference TRBV7-9 and TRBJ2-7, is DTGVSQNPRHKITKRGQNVTFRCDPISEHNRLYWYRQTLGQGPEFLTYFQNEAQLEKSRLLSDRFSAERPKGSFSTLEIQRTEQGDSAMYLCASSLRSDRSYEQYFGPGTRLTVT.

The CDR3 DNA is TGTGCCAGCAGCGTAGTAGAGACAGGGGATGGCTACACCTTC. Its protein product is CASSVVETGDGYTF. This chain connects TRBV9 to TRBJ1-2; 8 nucleotides align to TRBD1. This CDR3 contains 14 residues. Trimming removed 0 bases from V and 6 bases from J; junction bases left unmatched: 4. The V gene's germline CDR1 is SGDLS and CDR2 YYNGEE.

This clone came up once. V and J are TRBV4-3 and TRBJ2-3, with 8 bases aligning to TRBD2. Trimming at V came to 1 base and at J to 3 bases, leaving 9 bases not matched to a gene. This CDR3 contains 17 residues. Germline V gene data show CDR1 as LGHNA and CDR2 as YSLEER. The CDR3 DNA is TGCGCCAGCAGCCAAGCTAGGTTGAGCGGGGGAACAGATACGCAGTATTTT. Translated, it gives CASSQARLSGGTDTQYF.

The chain joins TRBV7-9 to TRBJ1-2, with 8 bases fitting TRBD1. The CDR3 sequence is 15 residues long. The V gene end was trimmed by 3 bases and the J gene end by 6 bases; junction bases not matched to a gene: 9. Germline CDR1 SEHNR, CDR2 FQNEAQ (reference sequence). CDR3 DNA sequence: TGTGCCAGCAGCTTCTTTCGGACAGGGTCTGATGGCTACACCTTC. Amino acid sequence: CASSFFRTGSDGYTF.

The chain carries TRBV5-1 and TRBJ1-3; a weak D match, TRBD1 (5 bases). From germline, CDR1 is SGHRS and CDR2 YFSETQ. The V gene lost 3 bases and the J gene lost 4 bases, with 14 bases spanning the gap. This CDR3 spans 15 amino acids. Here the CDR3 reads CASSWSGTEGNTIYF. DNA of the CDR3: TGCGCCAGCAGCTGGTCCGGGACCGAAGGAAACACCATATATTTT.

This rearrangement joins TRBV12-3 or TRBV12-4 to TRBJ2-5; D unclear. CDR3 length equals 11 residues. V shed 6 bases and J shed 3 bases, with 5 bases lying between them. The CDR3 nucleotides are TGTGCCAGCAGATCCAAAGAGACCCAGTACTTC. It encodes CASRSKETQYF.